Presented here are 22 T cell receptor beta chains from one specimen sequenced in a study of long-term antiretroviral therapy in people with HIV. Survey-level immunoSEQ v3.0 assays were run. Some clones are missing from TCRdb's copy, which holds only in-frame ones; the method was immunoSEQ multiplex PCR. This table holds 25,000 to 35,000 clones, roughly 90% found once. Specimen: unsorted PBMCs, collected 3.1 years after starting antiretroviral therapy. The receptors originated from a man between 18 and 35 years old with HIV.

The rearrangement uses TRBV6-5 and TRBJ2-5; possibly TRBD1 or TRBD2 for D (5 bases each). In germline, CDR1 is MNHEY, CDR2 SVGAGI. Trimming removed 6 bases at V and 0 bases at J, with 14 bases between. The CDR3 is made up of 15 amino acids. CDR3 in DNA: TGTGCCAGCAGCCCTAATGGGGGAGACCAAGAGACCCAGTACTTC. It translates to CASSPNGGDQETQYF.

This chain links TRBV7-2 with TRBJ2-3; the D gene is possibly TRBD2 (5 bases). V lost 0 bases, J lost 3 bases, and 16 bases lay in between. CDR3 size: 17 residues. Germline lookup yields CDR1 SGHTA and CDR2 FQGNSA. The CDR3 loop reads CASSLAFRTSQTDTQYF. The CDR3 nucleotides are TGTGCCAGCAGCTTAGCCTTTCGGACTTCGCAAACAGATACGCAGTATTTT.

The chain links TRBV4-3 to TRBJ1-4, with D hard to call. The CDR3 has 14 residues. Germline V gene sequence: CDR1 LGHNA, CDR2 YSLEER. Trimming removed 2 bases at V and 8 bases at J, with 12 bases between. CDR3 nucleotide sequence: TGCGCCAGCAGCCAATCTCGACTGCGCGAAAAACTGTTTTTT. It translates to CASSQSRLREKLFF.

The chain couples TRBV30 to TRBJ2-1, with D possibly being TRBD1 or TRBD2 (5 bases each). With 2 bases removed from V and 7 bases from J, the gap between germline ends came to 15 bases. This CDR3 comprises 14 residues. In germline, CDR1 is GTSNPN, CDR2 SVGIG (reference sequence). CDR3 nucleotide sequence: TGTGCCTGGAGTCCCTCAGGGAGAGGGAATGAGCAGTTCTTC. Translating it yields CAWSPSGRGNEQFF.

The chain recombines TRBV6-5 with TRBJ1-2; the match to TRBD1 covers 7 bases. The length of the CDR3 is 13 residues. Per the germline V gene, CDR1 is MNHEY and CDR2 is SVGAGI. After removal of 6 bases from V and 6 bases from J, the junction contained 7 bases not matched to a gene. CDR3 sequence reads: CASRTGQAHGYTF. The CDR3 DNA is TGTGCCAGCAGAACCGGACAGGCCCATGGCTACACCTTC.

CDR3 sequence: CASSFRDILNTEAFF. The CDR3 DNA is TGTGCCAGCAGCTTCCGGGACATTTTGAACACTGAAGCTTTCTTT. The chain carries TRBV6-1 and TRBJ1-1, with D tentatively TRBD1 (6 bases). This CDR3 region has 15 residues. Germline V gene data show CDR1 as MNHNS and CDR2 as SASEGT. Trimming pared 6 bases from V and 0 bases from J, leaving 14 bases between.

The CDR3 region is CASSFTTGGTYNEQFF. The CDR3 DNA sequence: TGTGCCAGCAGCTTCACCACGGGGGGGACCTACAATGAGCAGTTCTTC. This chain uses TRBV7-8 with TRBJ2-1; 8 bases are a match to TRBD2. V lost 3 bases, J lost 2 bases, and 6 bases stayed unmatched. The CDR3 is 16 residues long. Germline V gene sequence: CDR1 SGHVS, CDR2 FQNEAQ. Filled out from reference TRBV7-8 and TRBJ2-1, the complete variable domain reads GAGVSQSPRYKVAKRGQDVALRCDPISGHVSLFWYQQALGQGPEFLTYFQNEAQLDKSGLPSDRFFAERPEGSVSTLKIQRTQQEDSAVYLCASSFTTGGTYNEQFFGPGTRLTVL.

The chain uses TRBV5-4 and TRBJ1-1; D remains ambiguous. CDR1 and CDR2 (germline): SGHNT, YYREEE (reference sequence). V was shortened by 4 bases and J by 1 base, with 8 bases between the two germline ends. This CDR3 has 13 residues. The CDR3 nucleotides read TGTGCCAGCAGCGCGACCGGGAACACTGAAGCTTTCTTT. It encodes CASSATGNTEAFF.

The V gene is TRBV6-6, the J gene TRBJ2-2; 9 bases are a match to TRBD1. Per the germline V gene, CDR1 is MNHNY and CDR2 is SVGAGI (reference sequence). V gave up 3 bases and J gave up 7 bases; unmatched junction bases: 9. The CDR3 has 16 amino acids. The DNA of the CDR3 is TGTGCCAGCAGTTATTCACAGGGGGCTTGGGGCGGGGAGCTGTTTTTT. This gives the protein CASSYSQGAWGGELFF.

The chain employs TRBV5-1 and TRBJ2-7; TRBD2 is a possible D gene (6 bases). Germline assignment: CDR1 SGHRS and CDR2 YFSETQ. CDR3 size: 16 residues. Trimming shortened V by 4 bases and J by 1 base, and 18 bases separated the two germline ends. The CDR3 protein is CASSTLTGDSSYEQYF. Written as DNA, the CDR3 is TGCGCCAGCAGCACCCTAACCGGGGACTCTTCCTACGAGCAGTACTTC.

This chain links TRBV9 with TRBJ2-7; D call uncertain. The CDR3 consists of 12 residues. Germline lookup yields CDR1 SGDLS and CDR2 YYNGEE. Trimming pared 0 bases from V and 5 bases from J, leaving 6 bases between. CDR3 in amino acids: CASSVVSNEQYF. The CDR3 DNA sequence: TGTGCCAGCAGCGTAGTAAGCAACGAGCAGTACTTC.

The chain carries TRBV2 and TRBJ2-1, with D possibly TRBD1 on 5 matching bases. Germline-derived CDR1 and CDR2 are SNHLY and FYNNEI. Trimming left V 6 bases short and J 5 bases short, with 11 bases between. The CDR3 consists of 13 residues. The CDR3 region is CASSLGQNNEQFF. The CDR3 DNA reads TGTGCCAGCAGCCTAGGACAAAACAATGAGCAGTTCTTC.

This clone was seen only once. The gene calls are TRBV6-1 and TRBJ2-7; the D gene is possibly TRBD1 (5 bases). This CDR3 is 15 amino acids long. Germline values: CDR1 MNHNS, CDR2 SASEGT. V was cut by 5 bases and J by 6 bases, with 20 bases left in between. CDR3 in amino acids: CASSFPLQGISEQYF. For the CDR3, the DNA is TGTGCCAGCAGTTTTCCTCTTCAGGGTATTAGCGAGCAGTACTTC.

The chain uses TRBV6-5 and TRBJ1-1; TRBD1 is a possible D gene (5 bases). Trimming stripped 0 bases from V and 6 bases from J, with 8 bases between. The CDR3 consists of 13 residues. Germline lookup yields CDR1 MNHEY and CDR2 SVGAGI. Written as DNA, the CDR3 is TGTGCCAGCAGTTACTCGTGGGGGGCTGAAGCTTTCTTT. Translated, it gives CASSYSWGAEAFF.

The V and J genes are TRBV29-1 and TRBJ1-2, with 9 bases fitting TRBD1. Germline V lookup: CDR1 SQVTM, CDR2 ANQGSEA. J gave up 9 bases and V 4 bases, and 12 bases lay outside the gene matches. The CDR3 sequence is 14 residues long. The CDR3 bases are TGCAGCGTTGGGGGACAGGGTTCGGAATATAGCTACACCTTC. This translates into CSVGGQGSEYSYTF. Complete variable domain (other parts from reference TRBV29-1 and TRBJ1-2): SAVISQKPSRDICQRGTSLTIQCQVDSQVTMMFWYRQQPGQSLTLIATANQGSEATYESGFVIDKFPISRPNLTFSTLTVSNMSPEDSSIYLCSVGGQGSEYSYTFGSGTRLTVV.

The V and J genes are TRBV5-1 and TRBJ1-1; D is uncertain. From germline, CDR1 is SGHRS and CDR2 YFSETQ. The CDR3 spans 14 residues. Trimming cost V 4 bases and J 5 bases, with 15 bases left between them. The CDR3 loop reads CASSPNFGETEAFF. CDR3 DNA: TGCGCCAGCAGCCCCAATTTTGGGGAAACTGAAGCTTTCTTT. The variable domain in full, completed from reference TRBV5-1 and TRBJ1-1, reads KAGVTQTPRYLIKTRGQQVTLSCSPISGHRSVSWYQQTPGQGLQFLFEYFSETQRNKGNFPGRFSGRQFSNSRSEMNVSTLELGDSALYLCASSPNFGETEAFFGQGTRLTVV.

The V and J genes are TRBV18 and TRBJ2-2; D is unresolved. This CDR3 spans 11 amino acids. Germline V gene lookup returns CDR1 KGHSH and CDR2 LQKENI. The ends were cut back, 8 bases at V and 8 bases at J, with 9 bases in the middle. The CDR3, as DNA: TGTGCCAGCACTGAATCGGGGGAGCTGTTTTTT. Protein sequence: CASTESGELFF.

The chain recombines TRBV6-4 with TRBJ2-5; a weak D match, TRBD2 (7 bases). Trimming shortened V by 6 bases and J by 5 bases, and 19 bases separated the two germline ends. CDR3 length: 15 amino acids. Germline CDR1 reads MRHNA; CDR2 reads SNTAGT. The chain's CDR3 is CASSPSSAGAETQYF. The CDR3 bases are TGTGCCAGCAGCCCTTCTAGCGCGGGGGCGGAGACCCAGTACTTC.

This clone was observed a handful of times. The CDR3 nucleotides read TGTGCCAGCAGCTTAGGTGGGAATAGCAATCAGCCCCAGCATTTT. Amino acid sequence: CASSLGGNSNQPQHF. V usage is TRBV7-9 and J usage is TRBJ1-5; no definite D call. The CDR3 spans 15 residues. V was cut by 1 base and J by 0 bases, with 7 bases left in between. From germline, CDR1 is SEHNR and CDR2 FQNEAQ (reference sequence).

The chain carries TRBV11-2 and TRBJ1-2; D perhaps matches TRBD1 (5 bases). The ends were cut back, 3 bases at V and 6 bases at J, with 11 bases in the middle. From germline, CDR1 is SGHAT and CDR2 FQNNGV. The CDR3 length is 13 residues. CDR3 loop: CASSFAGPNGYTF. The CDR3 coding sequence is TGTGCCAGCAGCTTTGCGGGACCTAATGGCTACACCTTC.

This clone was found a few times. CDR3 loop: CASSEYGTGVGEQFF. The CDR3 nucleotides are TGTGCCAGCAGTGAATATGGGACAGGGGTCGGGGAGCAGTTCTTC. The rearrangement uses TRBV6-1 and TRBJ2-1; 10 nucleotides line up with TRBD1. This CDR3 region has 15 residues. Per the germline V gene, CDR1 is MNHNS and CDR2 is SASEGT. The junction had 8 bases not matched to a gene; V was cut back by 2 bases and J by 10 bases.

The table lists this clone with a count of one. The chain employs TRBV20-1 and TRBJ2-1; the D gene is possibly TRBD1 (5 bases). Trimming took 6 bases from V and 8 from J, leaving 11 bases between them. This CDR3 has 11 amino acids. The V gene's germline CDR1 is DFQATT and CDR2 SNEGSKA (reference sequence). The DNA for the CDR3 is TGCAGTGCGACAGAGTTTGATGAGCAGTTCTTC. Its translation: CSATEFDEQFF.